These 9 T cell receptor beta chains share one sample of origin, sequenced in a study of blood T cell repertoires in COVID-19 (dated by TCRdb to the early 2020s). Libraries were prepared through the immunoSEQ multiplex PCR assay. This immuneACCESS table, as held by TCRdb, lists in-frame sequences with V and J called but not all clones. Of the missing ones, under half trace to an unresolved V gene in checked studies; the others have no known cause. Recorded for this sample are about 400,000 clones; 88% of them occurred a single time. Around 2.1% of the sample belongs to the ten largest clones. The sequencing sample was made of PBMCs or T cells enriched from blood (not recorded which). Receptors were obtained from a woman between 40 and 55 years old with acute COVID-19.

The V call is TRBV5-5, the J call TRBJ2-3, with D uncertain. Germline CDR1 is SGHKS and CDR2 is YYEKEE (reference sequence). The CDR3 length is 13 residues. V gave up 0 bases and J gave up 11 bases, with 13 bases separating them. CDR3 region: CASSLGSPLRQYF. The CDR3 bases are TGTGCCAGCAGCTTGGGATCCCCTCTGAGGCAGTATTTT.

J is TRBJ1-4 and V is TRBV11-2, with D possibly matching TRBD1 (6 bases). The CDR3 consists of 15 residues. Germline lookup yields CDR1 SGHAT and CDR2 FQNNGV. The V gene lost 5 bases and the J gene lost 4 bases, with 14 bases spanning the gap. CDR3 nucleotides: TGTGCCAGCAGCCCAATAGGACAGTTTAATGAAAAACTGTTTTTT. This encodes CASSPIGQFNEKLFF.

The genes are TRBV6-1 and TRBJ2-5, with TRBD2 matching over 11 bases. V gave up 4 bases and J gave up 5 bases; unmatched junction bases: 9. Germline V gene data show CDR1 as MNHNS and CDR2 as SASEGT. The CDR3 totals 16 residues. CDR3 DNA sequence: TGTGCCAGCAGTGTATTAGCGGGGGGGCGGTGGGAGACCCAGTACTTC. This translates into CASSVLAGGRWETQYF.

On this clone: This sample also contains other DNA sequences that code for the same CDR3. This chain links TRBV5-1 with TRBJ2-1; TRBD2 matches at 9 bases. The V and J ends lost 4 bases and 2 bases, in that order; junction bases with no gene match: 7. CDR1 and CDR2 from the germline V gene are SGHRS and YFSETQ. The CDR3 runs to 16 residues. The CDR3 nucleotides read TGCGCCAGCAGCAGAAGTAGCGGGGGCGCCTACAATGAGCAGTTCTTC. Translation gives CASSRSSGGAYNEQFF. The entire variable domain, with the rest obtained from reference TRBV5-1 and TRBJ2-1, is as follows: KAGVTQTPRYLIKTRGQQVTLSCSPISGHRSVSWYQQTPGQGLQFLFEYFSETQRNKGNFPGRFSGRQFSNSRSEMNVSTLELGDSALYLCASSRSSGGAYNEQFFGPGTRLTVL.

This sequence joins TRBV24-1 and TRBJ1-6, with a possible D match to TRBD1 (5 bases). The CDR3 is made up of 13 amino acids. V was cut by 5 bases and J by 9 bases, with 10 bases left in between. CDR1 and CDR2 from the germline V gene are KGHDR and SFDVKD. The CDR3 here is CATSAGGGSPLHF. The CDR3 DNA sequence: TGTGCCACCAGTGCTGGGGGAGGTTCACCCCTCCACTTT.

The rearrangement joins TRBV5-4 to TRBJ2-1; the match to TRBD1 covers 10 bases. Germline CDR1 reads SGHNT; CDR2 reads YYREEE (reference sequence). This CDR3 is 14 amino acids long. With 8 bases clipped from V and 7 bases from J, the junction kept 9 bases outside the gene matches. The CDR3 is CASKPGQGYNEQFF. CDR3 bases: TGTGCCAGTAAACCGGGACAGGGGTATAATGAGCAGTTCTTC.

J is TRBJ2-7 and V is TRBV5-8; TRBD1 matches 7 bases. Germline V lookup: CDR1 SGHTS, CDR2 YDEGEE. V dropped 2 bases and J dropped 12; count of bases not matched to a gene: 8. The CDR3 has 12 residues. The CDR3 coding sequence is TGTGCCAGCAGCTTTAGTAAGGACAGGTCGTACTTC. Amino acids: CASSFSKDRSYF.

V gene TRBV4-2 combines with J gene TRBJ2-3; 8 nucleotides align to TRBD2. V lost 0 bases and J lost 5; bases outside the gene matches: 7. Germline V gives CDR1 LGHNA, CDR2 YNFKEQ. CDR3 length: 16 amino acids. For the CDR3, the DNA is TGTGCCAGCAGCCAAGATGTCGGGGGGGCAAGAGATACGCAGTATTTT. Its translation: CASSQDVGGARDTQYF.

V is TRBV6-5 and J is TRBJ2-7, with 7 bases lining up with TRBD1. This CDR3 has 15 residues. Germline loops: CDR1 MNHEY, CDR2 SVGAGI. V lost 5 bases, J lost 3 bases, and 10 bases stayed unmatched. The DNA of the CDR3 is TGTGCCAGCAGTCATCAGACAGGGATGCACTACGAGCAGTACTTC. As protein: CASSHQTGMHYEQYF.